The 22 T cell receptor beta chains below were found in one sample sequenced in a study of cytomegalovirus exposure and HLA in healthy donors. Primers for the PCR totalled 60 Vbeta and 13 Jbeta. Libraries were prepared by immunoSEQ multiplex PCR; TCRdb keeps only in-frame clonotypes and omits some of them. Its table lists about 64,000 clones. The sequenced material came from PBMCs. Every receptor here comes from a woman between 18 and 30 years old in good health and CMV-seronegative.

The chain is built from TRBV30 and TRBJ2-1; 7 bases match TRBD2. This CDR3 has 15 amino acids. Unmatched junction bases numbered 16, after V lost 5 bases and J lost 9 bases. Germline values: CDR1 GTSNPN, CDR2 SVGIG (reference sequence). For the CDR3, the DNA is TGTGCCTGGGGGGAGGGGCTAGCGGTTCTGGCTGAGCAGTTCTTC. Its translation: CAWGEGLAVLAEQFF. The full variable domain, completed using reference TRBV30 and TRBJ2-1, is SQTIHQWPATLVQPVGSPLSLECTVEGTSNPNLYWYRQAAGRGLQLLFYSVGIGQISSEVPQNLSASRPQDRQFILSSKKLLLSDSGFYLCAWGEGLAVLAEQFFGPGTRLTVL.

The chain recombines TRBV7-8 with TRBJ1-1; D may be TRBD1 (6 bases). With 2 bases removed from V and 2 bases from J, the gap between germline ends came to 18 bases. Germline CDR1 reads SGHVS; CDR2 reads FQNEAQ. This CDR3 spans 17 amino acids. The CDR3: CASSLPYTDRTNTEAFF. CDR3 sequence (DNA): TGTGCCAGCAGCTTACCTTACACCGACAGGACCAACACTGAAGCTTTCTTT. Complete variable domain (other parts from reference TRBV7-8 and TRBJ1-1): GAGVSQSPRYKVAKRGQDVALRCDPISGHVSLFWYQQALGQGPEFLTYFQNEAQLDKSGLPSDRFFAERPEGSVSTLKIQRTQQEDSAVYLCASSLPYTDRTNTEAFFGQGTRLTVV.

A remark on this clone: Other DNA variants within this sample encode the same CDR3. The J gene is TRBJ1-1, the V gene TRBV30; D call uncertain. Germline-derived CDR1 and CDR2 are GTSNPN and SVGIG (reference sequence). Trimming removed 0 bases at V and 2 bases at J, with 10 bases between. The CDR3 covers 14 residues. CDR3 nucleotide sequence: TGTGCCTGGAGTGTAGTAGCGGGAAACACTGAAGCTTTCTTT. Its translation is CAWSVVAGNTEAFF.

CDR3 protein: CASSGGGGYNEQFF. In DNA form, the CDR3 reads TGCGCCAGCAGCGGCGGGGGGGGTTACAATGAGCAGTTCTTC. This rearrangement joins TRBV5-1 to TRBJ2-1, with TRBD2 matching over 9 bases. There are 14 residues in the CDR3. The V gene's germline CDR1 is SGHRS and CDR2 YFSETQ. The trim removed 4 bases at V and 4 bases at J, leaving 3 bases unmatched.

The V gene is TRBV6-1, the J gene TRBJ2-3; tentative D call: TRBD1 (6 bases). The CDR3 is 14 amino acids. The germline gives CDR1 MNHNS, CDR2 SASEGT. Trimming stripped 1 base from V and 2 bases from J, with 7 bases between. Here the CDR3 reads CASSEDRDTDTQYF. CDR3 DNA: TGTGCCAGCAGTGAAGACAGGGACACAGATACGCAGTATTTT.

V usage is TRBV4-1 and J usage is TRBJ2-7, with 8 bases aligning to TRBD1. Germline CDR1 and CDR2: MGHRA and YSYEKL. V trimming: 3 bases; J trimming: 3 bases; junction bases outside the gene matches: 10. The CDR3 extends over 16 amino acids. Written as DNA, the CDR3 is TGCGCCAGCAGCCATCCCGTGGACAGGGTGCACTACGAGCAGTACTTC. Its protein product is CASSHPVDRVHYEQYF.

CDR3 in amino acids: CASNRQGSGNYGYTF. CDR3 nucleotide sequence: TGTGCCAGCAACAGACAGGGATCGGGTAACTATGGCTACACCTTC. The V call is TRBV6-5, the J call TRBJ1-2; TRBD1 aligns across 7 bases. Germline CDR1 is MNHEY and CDR2 is SVGAGI. The CDR3 consists of 15 residues. Unmatched junction bases numbered 9, after V lost 7 bases and J lost 1 base.

This chain joins TRBV5-6 and TRBJ1-1; D gene uncertain. The CDR3 has 13 residues. Trimming removed 3 bases from V and 2 bases from J, with 8 bases in between. Per the germline V gene, CDR1 is SGHDT and CDR2 is YYEEEE. CDR3 DNA: TGTGCCAGCAGCTGGGAGGGAAACACTGAAGCTTTCTTT. Protein sequence: CASSWEGNTEAFF.

The chain carries TRBV6-5 and TRBJ1-5, with 10 bases lining up with TRBD1. The V gene end was trimmed by 5 bases and the J gene end by 9 bases; junction bases not matched to a gene: 7. Germline CDR1 and CDR2: MNHEY and SVGAGI. The CDR3 length is 14 residues. For the CDR3, the DNA is TGTGCCAGCAGTGCACGACAGGGGGCCGGGCCCCAGCATTTT. This codes for CASSARQGAGPQHF.

The rearrangement joins TRBV5-1 to TRBJ2-1; D is perhaps TRBD2 (5 bases). The germline V gene has CDR1 SGHRS and CDR2 YFSETQ. The CDR3 sequence is 15 residues long. Trimming took 4 bases from V and 5 from J, leaving 16 bases between them. The CDR3 here is CASSPSLVLDNEQFF. The CDR3 nucleotides read TGCGCCAGCAGCCCTAGCCTAGTCCTCGACAATGAGCAGTTCTTC.

The rearrangement links TRBV30 to TRBJ2-7, with D unresolved. This CDR3 has 14 amino acids. Germline CDR1 reads GTSNPN; CDR2 reads SVGIG (reference sequence). V lost 3 bases to trimming and J lost 6 bases, with 18 bases between them. The CDR3 DNA reads TGTGCCTGGAGCGCCGTCAGGTTCTCTCCCGAGCAGTACTTC. Amino acid sequence: CAWSAVRFSPEQYF.

This rearrangement joins TRBV5-1 to TRBJ1-2; 9 bases match TRBD1. The CDR3 runs 15 residues. V was pared by 0 bases and J by 10 bases, with 10 bases of the junction left unmatched. CDR1 SGHRS and CDR2 YFSETQ come from the germline V gene. The CDR3 spells CASSLGGTGMIDYTF. As DNA, the CDR3 is TGCGCCAGCAGCTTGGGAGGGACAGGGATGATTGACTACACCTTC.

V usage is TRBV7-8 and J usage is TRBJ2-7; 7 nucleotides match TRBD2. This CDR3 is built from 16 residues. Germline lookup yields CDR1 SGHVS and CDR2 FQNEAQ. Trimming at V came to 2 bases and at J to 1 base, leaving 8 bases not matched to a gene. CDR3 sequence reads: CASSLFFGGDSYEQYF. The DNA of the CDR3 is TGTGCCAGCAGCTTATTTTTTGGGGGGGATTCCTACGAGCAGTACTTC.

V is TRBV4-2 and J is TRBJ2-3; the match to TRBD2 covers 9 bases. J was trimmed by 2 bases and V by 8 bases; bases with no gene match: 11. Germline CDR1 is LGHNA and CDR2 is YNFKEQ. This CDR3 contains 16 residues. The CDR3 coding sequence is TGTGCCAGCGCCAATGGGCTAGCGGGGCCCACAGATACGCAGTATTTT. Its translation: CASANGLAGPTDTQYF.

The rearrangement joins TRBV30 to TRBJ2-3; 7 bases line up with TRBD1. V gave up 0 bases and J gave up 2 bases; unmatched junction bases: 11. The CDR3 sequence is 17 residues long. CDR1 is GTSNPN and CDR2 is SVGIG in the germline V gene (reference sequence). The CDR3 bases are TGTGCCTGGAGTGTACGACAGGGATGGTATATCACAGATACGCAGTATTTT. Protein: CAWSVRQGWYITDTQYF.

This chain joins TRBV7-9 and TRBJ2-7, with D perhaps TRBD1 (6 bases). In germline, CDR1 is SEHNR, CDR2 FQNEAQ (reference sequence). Trimming pared 2 bases from V and 2 bases from J, leaving 13 bases between. This CDR3 is 15 amino acids long. This CDR3 is CASSLRGQNAYEQYF. The CDR3 coding sequence is TGTGCCAGCAGCTTACGCGGACAGAACGCCTACGAGCAGTACTTC.

V and J are TRBV4-1 and TRBJ2-7; 8 positions match TRBD2. There are 20 residues in the CDR3. Germline V CDR1 and CDR2: MGHRA, YSYEKL. The V segment lost 0 bases and the J segment 4 bases; nucleotides outside the gene matches: 20. The CDR3 nucleotides are TGCGCCAGCAGCCAAGACTCTCGACAAAGCGCCAGCGGGAGAAAGTACGAGCAGTACTTC. It codes for CASSQDSRQSASGRKYEQYF.

The V gene is TRBV6-1, the J gene TRBJ2-5, with D perhaps matching TRBD2 (5 bases). This CDR3 contains 15 residues. Trimming pared 2 bases from V and 1 base from J, leaving 11 bases between. Germline loops: CDR1 MNHNS, CDR2 SASEGT. As DNA, the CDR3 is TGTGCCAGCAGTGAAATGAGAGGGATCCAAGAGACCCAGTACTTC. It specifies CASSEMRGIQETQYF.

The rearrangement uses TRBV25-1 and TRBJ2-3; 7 bases map to TRBD1. Germline V gene lookup returns CDR1 MGHDK and CDR2 SYGVNS. This CDR3 has 17 residues. V lost 1 base and J lost 2; bases outside the gene matches: 9. The CDR3 DNA reads as TGTGCCAGCAGTGAATCCCGACAGGGTACCCTCACAGATACGCAGTATTTT. It codes for CASSESRQGTLTDTQYF.

V is TRBV4-1 and J is TRBJ2-2, with 8 bases lining up with TRBD1. The CDR3 runs 17 residues. CDR1 is MGHRA and CDR2 is YSYEKL in the germline V gene. The V and J ends lost 1 base and 2 bases, in that order; junction bases with no gene match: 6. The CDR3 sequence is CASSQGDRGDNTGELFF. CDR3 DNA: TGCGCCAGCAGCCAAGGCGACAGGGGAGATAACACCGGGGAGCTGTTTTTT.

The chain joins TRBV2 to TRBJ1-1; 8 bases agree with TRBD1. With V trimmed by 8 bases and J by 0 bases, 14 bases remained unmatched. The germline V gene encodes CDR1 SNHLY and CDR2 FYNNEI. CDR3 length: 17 residues. The CDR3 is CASSGSPEQGVNTEAFF. In DNA form, the CDR3 reads TGTGCCAGCTCAGGCTCTCCCGAACAGGGGGTGAACACTGAAGCTTTCTTT.

This chain links TRBV28 with TRBJ1-2; the D is unclear. The CDR3 runs to 11 residues. Germline V CDR1 and CDR2: MDHEN, SYDVKM. Trimming stripped 5 bases from V and 8 bases from J, with 9 bases between. DNA of the CDR3: TGTGCCAGCAGTGATTACTCCGGCTACACCTTC. Translation gives CASSDYSGYTF.